This T cell receptor (beta chain) comes out of a study of blood T cells in healthy people across ages. General study points: Naive T cell percentage showed a strong correlation with TCR beta diversity. Not knowing donor CMV status may have confounded expanded clonotype changes.

Comments on this clonotype: What it binds is unknown.

Total RNA extracted from each sample amounted to at least 6 micrograms. PCR was performed a second time for about 6 to 12 cycles using a sample-barcoded 5' primer and a J-beta primer mix. Every single cDNA molecule received a tag from a template-switch adaptor with 12 random nucleotides. TCRdb ran MiXCR on the 5' RACE reads and lists one entry per CDR3 protein. The sample yields approximately 880,000 distinct CDR3 sequences, around 46% seen once. With 0 bases removed from V and 4 bases from J, the gap between germline ends came to 9 bases. Germline lookup yields CDR1 LGHNA and CDR2 YSLEER. This CDR3 has 14 amino acids.

The sequence was obtained from a man aged 25 to 40 in good health. The chain recombines TRBV4-3 with TRBJ1-1; D is ambiguous. Sequences were obtained from blood. Written as DNA, the CDR3 is TGCGCCAGCAGCCAAGATACCAGTCTCACTGAAGCTTTCTTT. Protein product: CASSQDTSLTEAFF.